This T cell receptor beta chain was documented in a study of shared clonotypes between healthy human individuals. Clones were sequenced by immunoSEQ multiplex PCR, and TCRdb holds only the in-frame ones, with some missing. The table includes some 450,000 clones, around 77% detected once. The sequence derives from a woman in her thirties or forties in good health. Some clones in this sample may be carry-over from other donors' samples. Specimen: PBMCs.

The CDR3 spells CASSVDRGGEQYF. DNA of the CDR3: TGTGCCAGCAGTGTGGACAGGGGGGGCGAGCAGTACTTC. The V call is TRBV2, the J call TRBJ2-7; 10 bases align to TRBD1. Germline-derived CDR1 and CDR2 are SNHLY and FYNNEI. V lost 4 bases to trimming and J lost 6 bases; unmatched junction nucleotides: 3. This CDR3 region has 13 residues.